The source of this T cell receptor (beta chain) is a study of radiation and T cells in renal cell carcinoma. The time point here: baseline pretreatment blood. Indicated treatment: 15 Gy SBRT to primary tumor, nephrectomy 4 weeks later. Serial blood draws occurred at baseline and 2 and 4 weeks post-SBRT. The tumor was a clear cell renal cell carcinoma. Germline assignment: CDR1 SGHRS and CDR2 YFSETQ. The length of the CDR3 is 13 residues. V gave up 5 bases and J gave up 0 bases; unmatched junction bases: 0. Study-level findings and limits: Top tumor clonotypes rose in blood 2 weeks post-radiation, then contracted. Baseline intratumoral clonotype presence is unknown without pretreatment biopsies.

A word on this clone: Its antigen is currently unknown.

The repertoire was sequenced with immunoSEQ multiplex PCR; TCRdb's copy has only in-frame clones and lacks some. The profile shows approximately 140,000 clones, around 78% of them singletons. Source: blood, taken from a patient whose treatment included radiotherapy and nephrectomy. This TCR was recovered from a woman aged 50 to 65 with renal cell carcinoma. The V gene is TRBV5-1, the J gene TRBJ2-3; 7 bases are shared with TRBD1. CDR3 DNA sequence: TGCGCCAGCAGACAGGGGAGCACAGATACGCAGTATTTT. Its protein is CASRQGSTDTQYF.